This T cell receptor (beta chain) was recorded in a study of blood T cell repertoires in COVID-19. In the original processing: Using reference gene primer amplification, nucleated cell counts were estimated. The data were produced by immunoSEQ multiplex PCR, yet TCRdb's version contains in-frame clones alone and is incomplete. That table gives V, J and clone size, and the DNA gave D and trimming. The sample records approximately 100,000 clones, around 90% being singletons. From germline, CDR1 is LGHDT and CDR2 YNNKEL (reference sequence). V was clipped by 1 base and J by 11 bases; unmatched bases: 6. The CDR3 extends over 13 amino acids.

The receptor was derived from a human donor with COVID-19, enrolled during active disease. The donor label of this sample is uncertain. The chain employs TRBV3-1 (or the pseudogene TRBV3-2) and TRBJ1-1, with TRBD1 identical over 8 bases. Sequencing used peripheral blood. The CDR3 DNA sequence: TGTGCCAGCAGCCAAGGAGGACAGGGTTGGGCTTTCTTT. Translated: CASSQGGQGWAFF.